This is a list of T cell receptor beta chains from one sample in a study of beta chain features in type 1 diabetes. Assay used: immunoSEQ multiplex PCR; TCRdb lists only in-frame clones, some missing. The top ten hold about 0.026% of the sample, which has approximately 250,000 clones, approximately 14% seen once. The sequenced material came from naive CD4+ T cells from blood. The receptors here all came from a woman aged 35 to 49 in good health. The CDR3 runs from the conserved cysteine through the conserved F or W. The D gene is left open where the match is weak. Clone size is not always given. Where it is, it says once, few, many or a class for expanded clones.

clone_size j_call d_call v_call cdr3_aa cdr3_nt
. TRBJ2-5 . TRBV9 CASSAGNGRETQYF TGTGCCAGCAGCGCGGGTAACGGCCGGGAGACCCAGTACTTC
. TRBJ2-5 TRBD1 TRBV5-1 CASSLTGGGRETQYF TGCGCCAGCAGCCTGACAGGGGGTGGGAGAGAGACCCAGTACTTC
. TRBJ2-3 . TRBV21-1 CASSKPIAGDINPGTDTQYF TGTGCCAGCAGCAAGCCTATAGCGGGGGATATCAACCCGGGCACAGATACGCAGTATTTT
few TRBJ2-5 TRBD1 TRBV7-2 CASSFGQGAGETQYF TGTGCCAGCAGCTTCGGACAGGGGGCAGGGGAGACCCAGTACTTC
. TRBJ2-3 . TRBV5-6 CASSLGPEGADTQYF TGTGCCAGCAGCCTCGGACCAGAAGGGGCCGATACGCAGTATTTT
few TRBJ2-5 TRBD1 TRBV19 CASSATRQGEETQYF TGTGCCAGTAGTGCCACCCGACAGGGGGAAGAGACCCAGTACTTC
. TRBJ1-6 . TRBV18 CASSKTEWTTSPLHF TGTGCCAGCTCCAAGACCGAATGGACAACTTCACCCCTCCACTTT
few TRBJ2-3 TRBD2 TRBV4-1 CASSQTSGGADTQYF TGCGCCAGCAGCCAAACTAGCGGGGGTGCAGATACGCAGTATTTT
. TRBJ2-5 . TRBV18 CASSPSYQQLETQYF TGTGCCAGCTCACCATCATATCAACAGTTGGAGACCCAGTACTTC
. TRBJ2-2 . TRBV18 CASFPGPGELFF TGTGCCAGCTTCCCCGGTCCCGGGGAGCTGTTTTTT
few TRBJ2-7 . TRBV6-6 CASSPSFRASSYEQYF TGTGCCAGCAGCCCCTCCTTCAGGGCTAGCTCCTACGAGCAGTACTTC
few TRBJ1-2 . TRBV4-1 CASSQEFGVHRYTF TGCGCCAGCAGCCAAGAATTCGGGGTCCATCGCTACACCTTC
. TRBJ2-3 TRBD1 TRBV11-2 CASSSRPGQVLGDTQYF TGTGCCAGCAGCTCCAGACCGGGACAGGTTCTAGGAGATACGCAGTATTTT
few TRBJ2-1 TRBD1 TRBV7-2 CASSRNSGGYEQFF TGTGCCAGCAGTCGTAACTCAGGGGGCTATGAGCAGTTCTTC
. TRBJ1-5 . TRBV6-1 CASSEGQIGNQPQHF TGTGCCAGCAGCGAAGGACAGATAGGCAATCAGCCCCAGCATTTT
few TRBJ2-1 . TRBV15 CATSREWSSNEQFF TGTGCCACCAGCAGAGAGTGGAGTTCCAATGAGCAGTTCTTC
once TRBJ1-2 TRBD1 TRBV25-1 CASRRGQAPGGGYTF TGTGCCAGCAGAAGGGGACAGGCCCCAGGTGGGGGCTACACCTTC
few TRBJ2-7 . TRBV5-1 CASSLLDSFYEQYF TGCGCCAGCAGCTTGCTGGACAGCTTCTACGAGCAGTACTTC
few TRBJ2-7 TRBD2 TRBV5-4 CASSLPGLAGGPYEQYF TGTGCCAGCAGCCTGCCGGGACTAGCGGGGGGGCCCTACGAGCAGTACTTC
. TRBJ1-2 TRBD1 TRBV4-1 CASSQEGTGRVYGYTF TGCGCCAGCAGCCAAGAAGGGACAGGGAGGGTCTATGGCTACACCTTC
. TRBJ2-5 TRBD1 TRBV6-1 CASRRQGTETQYF TGTGCCAGCAGACGACAGGGGACGGAGACCCAGTACTTC
. TRBJ2-5 TRBD2 TRBV27 CASSLRRGRETQYF TGTGCCAGCAGTTTACGGCGGGGGAGGGAGACCCAGTACTTC
few TRBJ1-5 TRBD1 TRBV25-1 CASSGRQGTVSGNQPQHF TGTGCCAGCAGTGGGAGACAGGGGACGGTGAGTGGCAATCAGCCCCAGCATTTT
few TRBJ1-6 TRBD1 TRBV5-1 CASSITDRASNSPLHF TGCGCCAGCAGCATAACGGACAGGGCGTCCAATTCACCCCTCCACTTT
. TRBJ1-5 . TRBV2 CASDRDNIPMGNQPQHF TGTGCCAGCGACCGGGACAACATTCCCATGGGCAATCAGCCCCAGCATTTT
few TRBJ2-5 . TRBV2 CASRVAVQETQYF TGTGCCAGCAGGGTAGCGGTTCAAGAGACCCAGTACTTC
. TRBJ1-3 . TRBV10-3 CATDSFNTIYF TGTGCCACGGACAGTTTTAACACCATATATTTT
few TRBJ2-7 TRBD2 TRBV25-1 CASSESSPAGKGYEQYF TGTGCCAGCAGTGAATCTTCCCCAGCGGGGAAGGGCTACGAGCAGTACTTC
few TRBJ2-3 TRBD1 TRBV4-3 CASSHNEGAETQYF TGCGCCAGCAGCCATAATGAGGGGGCCGAGACGCAGTATTTT
. TRBJ2-7 . TRBV20-1 CSASVIFEQYF TGCAGTGCTAGCGTTATTTTCGAGCAGTACTTC
. TRBJ1-5 TRBD1 TRBV2 CASALDRVRYQPQHF TGTGCCAGTGCCCTGGACAGGGTAAGGTATCAGCCCCAGCATTTT
few TRBJ2-2 . TRBV5-1 CASSQIQAFGNTGELFF TGCGCCAGCAGCCAGATCCAGGCCTTCGGGAACACCGGGGAGCTGTTTTTT
few TRBJ2-1 . TRBV5-6 CASSTQGGPYNEQFF TGTGCCAGCAGCACCCAGGGCGGCCCCTACAATGAGCAGTTCTTC
. TRBJ1-5 . TRBV27 CASSGLLPGSNQPQHF TGTGCCAGCAGTGGGCTGTTGCCAGGGTCGAATCAGCCCCAGCATTTT
few TRBJ1-2 TRBD1 TRBV28 CASSLSDRVGYTF TGTGCCAGCAGTTTATCGGACAGGGTTGGCTACACCTTC